These 22 T cell receptor beta chains came from one sample sequenced in a study of T cells in Graves' hyperthyroidism and ophthalmopathy. RNA transcripts provided the source from which TCR beta CDR3 regions were amplified. HTBI primers were employed in a first-round RT-PCR of the TCR CDR3. TCRdb independently ran MiXCR on the multiplex PCR reads; one entry per CDR3 protein. The sample carries roughly 740,000 distinct CDR3 sequences, about 17% recorded once. The sequencing input was blood. All receptors derive from a man aged 18 to 29 with Graves' hyperthyroidism.

This clonotype was seen only a few times. The chain has TRBV12-3 or TRBV12-4 and TRBJ1-2, with 10 bases lining up with TRBD1. J was trimmed by 8 bases and V by 0 bases; bases with no gene match: 12. The CDR3 length is 17 residues. Here the CDR3 reads CASSLAPAGQGGFGYTF. DNA for the CDR3: TGTGCCAGCAGTTTAGCGCCAGCTGGACAGGGGGGCTTCGGCTACACCTTC.

This clonotype was counted between two and nine times. This chain uses TRBV11-2 with TRBJ1-4, with 11 positions matching TRBD1. Germline V gene lookup returns CDR1 SGHAT and CDR2 FQNNGV. V trimming: 6 bases; J trimming: 10 bases; junction bases outside the gene matches: 7. This CDR3 region has 14 residues. The CDR3 region has the DNA TGTGCCAGCAGAGGACAGGGGGCAATCGGAAAACTGTTTTTT. Amino acids: CASRGQGAIGKLFF.

The chain recombines TRBV29-1 with TRBJ1-2; D is unresolved. This CDR3 contains 12 residues. Germline-derived CDR1 and CDR2 are SQVTM and ANQGSEA. The V end was cut by 5 bases, the J end by 1 base, with 8 bases between. CDR3 bases: TGCAGCGTTAACAGCCTTAACTATGGCTACACCTTC. Residues: CSVNSLNYGYTF.

This clonotype has a single count. V usage is TRBV5-6 and J usage is TRBJ2-7; D tentatively reads TRBD1 or TRBD2 (5 bases each). V was shortened by 3 bases and J by 2 bases, with 18 bases between the two germline ends. This CDR3 is built from 16 residues. CDR1 and CDR2 from the germline V gene are SGHDT and YYEEEE. CDR3 amino acids: CASSWGISQDAYEQYF. CDR3 bases: TGTGCCAGCAGCTGGGGGATTAGCCAGGACGCCTACGAGCAGTACTTC. Complete variable domain (other parts from reference TRBV5-6 and TRBJ2-7): DAGVTQSPTHLIKTRGQQVTLRCSPKSGHDTVSWYQQALGQGPQFIFQYYEEEERQRGNFPDRFSGHQFPNYSSELNVNALLLGDSALYLCASSWGISQDAYEQYFGPGTRLTVT.

V is TRBV19 and J is TRBJ2-6, with TRBD2 as a possible D gene (5 bases). V was shortened by 2 bases and J by 3 bases, with 11 bases between the two germline ends. Germline V gene data show CDR1 as LNHDA and CDR2 as SQIVND (reference sequence). This CDR3 contains 16 residues. CDR3: CASSITEGIGANVLTF. CDR3 bases: TGTGCCAGTAGTATAACCGAGGGTATTGGGGCCAACGTCCTGACTTTC.

There are a few counts of this clonotype. The V gene is TRBV29-1, the J gene TRBJ2-1; no clear D. The germline V gene has CDR1 SQVTM and CDR2 ANQGSEA. The CDR3 runs to 14 residues. With 0 bases removed from V and 2 bases from J, the gap between germline ends came to 8 bases. CDR3 sequence: CSVEDPLTYNEQFF. The CDR3 DNA reads as TGCAGCGTTGAAGACCCACTGACCTACAATGAGCAGTTCTTC.

J is TRBJ2-1 and V is TRBV5-1; D ambiguous. CDR1 and CDR2 (germline): SGHRS, YFSETQ. Deletions cut 1 base from V and 5 bases from J, with 10 bases between. The CDR3 length is 14 residues. CDR3 sequence reads: CASSLLASNNEQFF. CDR3 in DNA: TGCGCCAGCAGCTTGTTGGCGTCTAACAATGAGCAGTTCTTC. Drawing the rest from reference TRBV5-1 and TRBJ2-1, the complete variable domain is KAGVTQTPRYLIKTRGQQVTLSCSPISGHRSVSWYQQTPGQGLQFLFEYFSETQRNKGNFPGRFSGRQFSNSRSEMNVSTLELGDSALYLCASSLLASNNEQFFGPGTRLTVL.

Many counts were recorded for this clonotype. V and J are TRBV27 and TRBJ2-1; D not certain. The CDR3 has 16 amino acids. V was cut by 2 bases and J by 4 bases, with 15 bases left in between. From germline, CDR1 is MNHEY and CDR2 SMNVEV (reference sequence). CDR3 loop: CASSLASASAYNEQFF. Here the CDR3 DNA reads TGTGCCAGCAGTTTAGCGTCGGCTAGTGCGTACAATGAGCAGTTCTTC.

This clonotype has a count of ten or more. This sequence joins TRBV18 and TRBJ2-5; TRBD2 matches at 7 bases. The CDR3 consists of 16 residues. CDR1 is KGHSH and CDR2 is LQKENI in the germline V gene. Germline trimming cut 5 bases from V and 4 bases from J; bases unmatched to any gene: 13. CDR3 nucleotides: TGTGCCAGCTCAGCAAAGCTAGGACTAGAGGGAGAGACCCAGTACTTC. This sequence encodes CASSAKLGLEGETQYF. The full variable domain, completed using reference TRBV18 and TRBJ2-5, is NAGVMQNPRHLVRRRGQEARLRCSPMKGHSHVYWYRQLPEEGLKFMVYLQKENIIDESGMPKERFSAEFPKEGPSILRIQQVVRGDSAAYFCASSAKLGLEGETQYFGPGTRLLVL.

Many counts were recorded for this clonotype. The rearrangement uses TRBV28 and TRBJ2-1; 7 positions match TRBD1. Unmatched junction bases numbered 6, after V lost 6 bases and J lost 7 bases. The CDR3 sequence is 13 residues long. CDR1 and CDR2 (germline): MDHEN, SYDVKM. Here the CDR3 reads CASSLTGFNEQFF. The DNA of the CDR3 is TGTGCCAGCAGCTTGACAGGGTTTAATGAGCAGTTCTTC.

The sample holds a few counts of this clonotype. The rearrangement uses TRBV20-1 and TRBJ1-1; TRBD1 matches at 7 bases. Unmatched junction bases numbered 4, after V lost 3 bases and J lost 0 bases. Germline loops: CDR1 DFQATT, CDR2 SNEGSKA (reference sequence). The length of the CDR3 is 14 residues. CDR3 DNA: TGCAGTGCTAGCAAGACAGGGATGAACACTGAAGCTTTCTTT. Residues: CSASKTGMNTEAFF.

V usage is TRBV20-1 and J usage is TRBJ2-7, with TRBD2 identical over 11 bases. This CDR3 has 14 residues. V shed 3 bases, J shed 7 bases, and the junction held 8 bases outside the gene matches. Germline CDR1 reads DFQATT; CDR2 reads SNEGSKA (reference sequence). This chain's CDR3 is CSARLAGGPGEQYF. The CDR3 region has the DNA TGCAGTGCTAGGTTAGCGGGAGGGCCTGGGGAGCAGTACTTC.

In its sample, this clonotype was seen a few times. The chain couples TRBV5-5 to TRBJ2-2; D is possibly TRBD2 (6 bases). The germline V and J ends were trimmed by 0 bases and 6 bases, with 15 bases remaining between them. The CDR3 is 16 amino acids. Germline lookup yields CDR1 SGHKS and CDR2 YYEKEE (reference sequence). CDR3 residues: CASSLDPGEGPGELFF. The CDR3 nucleotides are TGTGCCAGCAGCTTGGATCCGGGAGAGGGCCCCGGGGAGCTGTTTTTT.

This sequence joins TRBV20-1 and TRBJ2-7, with 11 bases identical to TRBD2. From germline, CDR1 is DFQATT and CDR2 SNEGSKA (reference sequence). The CDR3 loop spans 14 amino acids. Trimming removed 6 bases from V and 3 bases from J; junction bases left unmatched: 7. The CDR3 reads CSATTSGSLYEQYF. The CDR3, as DNA: TGCAGTGCAACAACTAGCGGGAGTCTCTACGAGCAGTACTTC.

The CDR3 DNA reads as TGTGCCAGCAGCCCCCGGAGGCTGTTAGTTGGTGGCTACACCTTC. The encoded protein is CASSPRRLLVGGYTF. The chain links TRBV7-9 to TRBJ1-2; D not certain. The CDR3 covers 15 residues. In germline, CDR1 is SEHNR, CDR2 FQNEAQ (reference sequence). Trimming removed 5 bases at V and 7 bases at J, with 20 bases between.

This clonotype was counted at least ten times. The rearrangement joins TRBV6-1 to TRBJ2-7; 8 positions agree with TRBD1. This CDR3 is 13 amino acids long. Germline loops: CDR1 MNHNS, CDR2 SASEGT. With V trimmed by 5 bases and J by 5 bases, 5 bases remained unmatched. CDR3 protein: CASSRTGKNEQYF. The CDR3 nucleotides are TGTGCCAGCAGTCGGACAGGGAAGAACGAGCAGTACTTC.

This clonotype was picked up many times. This chain joins TRBV12-3 or TRBV12-4 and TRBJ2-1; 9 nucleotides match TRBD2. This CDR3 comprises 14 residues. The V segment lost 6 bases and the J segment 9 bases; nucleotides outside the gene matches: 9. The CDR3 region has the DNA TGTGCCAGCAGCTTTACTAGCGGGTCAGGTGAGCAGTTCTTC. Translated, it gives CASSFTSGSGEQFF.

The chain links TRBV28 to TRBJ2-7; TRBD1 aligns across 8 bases. The CDR3 has 15 residues. The trim removed 8 bases at V and 4 bases at J, leaving 13 bases unmatched. Looked up from germline, CDR1 is MDHEN and CDR2 is SYDVKM. The CDR3 DNA sequence: TGTGCCAGCGTCTCGTCCGGACAGGGTCGGTACGAGCAGTACTTC. Its translation: CASVSSGQGRYEQYF. The full variable domain, its missing parts supplied by reference TRBV28 and TRBJ2-7, is DVKVTQSSRYLVKRTGEKVFLECVQDMDHENMFWYRQDPGLGLRLIYFSYDVKMKEKGDIPEGYSVSREKKERFSLILESASTNQTSMYLCASVSSGQGRYEQYFGPGTRLTVT.

In its sample, this clonotype was seen a few times. The chain joins TRBV6-4 to TRBJ2-7, with D possibly TRBD2 on 6 matching bases. The CDR3 consists of 15 residues. Germline V lookup: CDR1 MRHNA, CDR2 SNTAGT. Trimming shortened V by 6 bases and J by 4 bases, and 19 bases separated the two germline ends. CDR3 loop: CASRTRLATAYEQYF. The CDR3 region has the DNA TGTGCCAGCAGGACCCGCCTAGCGACGGCGTACGAGCAGTACTTC.

At least ten counts were recorded for this clonotype. The V gene is TRBV4-1, the J gene TRBJ2-7, with D perhaps given as TRBD1 or TRBD2 (6 bases each). Germline CDR1 is MGHRA and CDR2 is YSYEKL. V was trimmed by 4 bases and J by 6 bases, leaving 16 bases between them. The CDR3 contains 14 residues. The CDR3 loop is CASSRGKKGGEQYF. CDR3 sequence (DNA): TGCGCCAGCAGCCGAGGTAAAAAGGGGGGCGAGCAGTACTTC.

In regard to this clonotype: One end of the junction fails to match germline, which may point to a read error. J is TRBJ2-1 and V is TRBV12-3 or TRBV12-4; no definite D call. The CDR3 is made up of 12 amino acids. The CDR3 nucleotides are TGTGCCAGCAGTTTAGTGGGTGGTGAGCGGTTCTTC. Encoded protein: CASSLVGGERFF.

The rearrangement joins TRBV5-4 to TRBJ2-3, with D possibly being TRBD2 (6 bases). With 4 bases removed from V and 0 bases from J, the gap between germline ends came to 18 bases. The V gene's germline CDR1 is SGHNT and CDR2 YYREEE (reference sequence). The CDR3 is made up of 17 amino acids. The CDR3 region is CASSAGGTGSSTDTQYF. DNA of the CDR3: TGTGCCAGCAGCGCTGGAGGGACCGGCTCTAGCACAGATACGCAGTATTTT.